The 31 T cell receptor beta chains presented below share a single source sample, sequenced in a study of cytomegalovirus exposure and HLA in healthy donors. Clones were sequenced by immunoSEQ multiplex PCR, and TCRdb holds only the in-frame ones, with some missing. This table has 150,000 or so clones, 80% to 90% appearing once. The source material was PBMCs. These receptors were collected from a young woman in good health and CMV-seropositive.

This chain joins TRBV27 and TRBJ1-2; D perhaps matches TRBD1 (5 bases). The V gene lost 6 bases and the J gene lost 3 bases, with 14 bases spanning the gap. Looked up from germline, CDR1 is MNHEY and CDR2 is SMNVEV (reference sequence). The CDR3 sequence is 14 residues long. CDR3 bases: TGTGCCAGCAGCCGCCGAACAGGTGACTATGGCTACACCTTC. Translation gives CASSRRTGDYGYTF.

The chain is built from TRBV21-1 and TRBJ2-7; the DNA was not compared with TRBD2, the D call given in the table. TRBV21-1 is given as a pseudogene. CDR3 length: 16 residues. The CDR3 sequence is CASSKWETTDRYEQYF. DNA of the CDR3: TGTGCCAGCAGCAAATGGGAGACTACCGATCGGTACGAGCAGTACTTC.

V is TRBV7-6 and J is TRBJ1-3; D gene uncertain. Trimming took off 5 bases at V and 4 bases at J, with 18 bases between the two ends. Germline V gives CDR1 SGHVS, CDR2 FNYEAQ. The CDR3 runs 16 residues. The CDR3 DNA is TGTGCCAGCAGCCCCCCTCCCGGCGGGCGCGGAAACACCATATATTTT. It yields the protein CASSPPPGGRGNTIYF. Drawing the rest from reference TRBV7-6 and TRBJ1-3, the complete variable domain is GAGVSQSPRYKVTKRGQDVALRCDPISGHVSLYWYRQALGQGPEFLTYFNYEAQQDKSGLPNDRFSAERPEGSISTLTIQRTEQRDSAMYRCASSPPPGGRGNTIYFGEGSWLTVV.

This chain uses TRBV5-4 with TRBJ1-4; weak D call: TRBD1 (5 bases). There are 14 residues in the CDR3. Trimming pared 4 bases from V and 6 bases from J, leaving 13 bases between. Germline CDR1 is SGHNT and CDR2 is YYREEE (reference sequence). The CDR3 loop reads CASSPDNGDEKLFF. In nucleotides, the CDR3 is TGTGCCAGCAGCCCGGACAATGGGGATGAAAAACTGTTTTTT.

The V gene is TRBV10-3, the J gene TRBJ2-1, with TRBD1 identical over 12 bases. The germline V gene encodes CDR1 ENHRY and CDR2 SYGVKD. This CDR3 region has 13 residues. Unmatched junction bases numbered 7, after V lost 10 bases and J lost 9 bases. In DNA, the CDR3 is TGTGCCAGCACCGGGACAGGGGGCTTTGAGCAGTTCTTC. Its protein is CASTGTGGFEQFF.

The chain employs TRBV28 and TRBJ2-7; 8 bases map to TRBD1. CDR3 size: 16 residues. Per germline, CDR1 MDHEN and CDR2 SYDVKM. The junction had 13 bases not matched to a gene; V was cut back by 5 bases and J by 4 bases. CDR3 region: CASSVRQGLVRYEQYF. The CDR3 DNA is TGTGCCAGCAGTGTACGACAGGGGCTAGTCCGGTACGAGCAGTACTTC. Drawing the rest from reference TRBV28 and TRBJ2-7, the complete variable domain is DVKVTQSSRYLVKRTGEKVFLECVQDMDHENMFWYRQDPGLGLRLIYFSYDVKMKEKGDIPEGYSVSREKKERFSLILESASTNQTSMYLCASSVRQGLVRYEQYFGPGTRLTVT.

This chain connects TRBV5-6 to TRBJ2-4; the D gene is possibly TRBD1 (5 bases). The CDR3 loop spans 17 amino acids. V lost 0 bases, J lost 0 bases, and 13 bases lay in between. The V gene's germline CDR1 is SGHDT and CDR2 YYEEEE. CDR3 region: CASSLALGVLAKNIQYF. As DNA, the CDR3 is TGTGCCAGCAGCTTGGCGCTAGGGGTGCTAGCCAAAAACATTCAGTACTTC.

The rearrangement uses TRBV27 and TRBJ2-5, with TRBD2 matching 13 bases. The CDR3 has 18 residues. Germline V gene data show CDR1 as MNHEY and CDR2 as SMNVEV (reference sequence). Losses at the gene ends were 3 bases for V and 0 bases for J; bases not matched to a gene: 7. The CDR3 nucleotides are TGTGCCAGCAGTTTGGGCGGACTAGCGGGGGAGTACCAAGAGACCCAGTACTTC. It is translated as CASSLGGLAGEYQETQYF.

The chain employs TRBV6-6 and TRBJ1-1; D possibly corresponds to TRBD1 (5 bases). V dropped 6 bases and J dropped 6 bases, with 8 bases sitting between them. The CDR3 runs 11 residues. Germline CDR1 reads MNHNY; CDR2 reads SVGAGI (reference sequence). CDR3 region: CASRETAEAFF. CDR3 bases: TGTGCCAGCAGGGAGACAGCTGAAGCTTTCTTT.

The CDR3 nucleotides are TGTGCCAGCAGCGTCGACAGGGGTTCCTACGAGCAGTACTTC. This translates into CASSVDRGSYEQYF. The chain couples TRBV5-4 to TRBJ2-7; the match to TRBD1 covers 8 bases. This CDR3 comprises 14 residues. The V gene's germline CDR1 is SGHNT and CDR2 YYREEE (reference sequence). V shed 4 bases, J shed 1 base, and the junction held 4 bases outside the gene matches.

The chain carries TRBV9 and TRBJ2-3, with TRBD2 identical over 9 bases. J lost 5 bases, V lost 7 bases, and 8 bases had no gene match. CDR1 and CDR2 from the germline V gene are SGDLS and YYNGEE. The CDR3 extends over 14 amino acids. In nucleotides, the CDR3 is TGTGCCAGCGGGCAGCGGGGGGCACTAGATACGCAGTATTTT. This translates into CASGQRGALDTQYF.

V usage is TRBV2 and J usage is TRBJ1-2, with 10 positions matching TRBD1. Germline CDR1 and CDR2: SNHLY and FYNNEI. CDR3 size: 14 residues. Losses at the gene ends were 3 bases for V and 8 bases for J; bases not matched to a gene: 6. The CDR3 is CASSERQGAIGYTF. The CDR3 region has the DNA TGTGCCAGCAGTGAGAGACAGGGGGCGATAGGCTACACCTTC.

The CDR3 loop reads CASSQDRAGGWTEAFF. CDR3 nucleotides: TGCGCCAGCAGCCAAGATAGGGCAGGGGGCTGGACTGAAGCTTTCTTT. V gene TRBV4-1 combines with J gene TRBJ1-1; 8 bases agree with TRBD1. Per the germline V gene, CDR1 is MGHRA and CDR2 is YSYEKL. The CDR3 runs 16 residues. J lost 5 bases, V lost 0 bases, and 8 bases had no gene match.

The chain is built from TRBV7-9 and TRBJ2-1; D gene unclear. V was clipped by 1 base and J by 8 bases, with 6 bases between them. There are 12 residues in the CDR3. Germline values: CDR1 SEHNR, CDR2 FQNEAQ (reference sequence). The CDR3 region has the DNA TGTGCCAGCAGCTTAGTTTTCGATGAGCAGTTCTTC. This encodes CASSLVFDEQFF.

This chain links TRBV25-1 with TRBJ2-1; 8 nucleotides align to TRBD2. The V segment lost 4 bases and the J segment 8 bases; nucleotides outside the gene matches: 7. CDR1 is MGHDK, CDR2 SYGVNS, per germline. CDR3 length: 14 residues. Here the CDR3 reads CASSVGGGLDEQFF. In DNA form, the CDR3 reads TGTGCCAGCAGTGTAGGCGGGGGGCTTGATGAGCAGTTCTTC.

The rearrangement joins TRBV9 to TRBJ1-3; maybe TRBD1 (6 bases). The CDR3 sequence is 16 residues long. Germline CDR1 is SGDLS and CDR2 is YYNGEE. V lost 4 bases, J lost 2 bases, and 16 bases lay in between. In DNA form, the CDR3 reads TGTGCCAGCAGCCTTCAAACAGGGTACGCTGGAAACACCATATATTTT. It codes for CASSLQTGYAGNTIYF.

The genes are TRBV27 and TRBJ2-5; D perhaps matches TRBD2 (5 bases). From germline, CDR1 is MNHEY and CDR2 SMNVEV (reference sequence). Trimming left V 3 bases short and J 5 bases short, with 16 bases between. The CDR3 length is 15 residues. CDR3: CASSFKTRGGETQYF. CDR3 bases: TGTGCCAGCAGTTTTAAGACCCGGGGTGGGGAGACCCAGTACTTC.

Regarding this clone: Other DNA sequences in this specimen translate into the identical CDR3. The chain carries TRBV7-9 and TRBJ1-3; D uncertain. The CDR3 totals 13 residues. Germline V gene data show CDR1 as SEHNR and CDR2 as FQNEAQ (reference sequence). V shed 5 bases and J shed 2 bases, with 7 bases lying between them. The CDR3 is CASSLGAGNTIYF. The DNA of the CDR3 is TGTGCCAGCAGCCTCGGTGCTGGAAACACCATATATTTT.

As DNA, the CDR3 is TGCGCCAGCAGCTCCACTAGCGGGGGCCACCCATACAATGAGCAGTTCTTC. It yields the protein CASSSTSGGHPYNEQFF. This rearrangement joins TRBV5-1 to TRBJ2-1; TRBD2 matches 11 bases. Germline-derived CDR1 and CDR2 are SGHRS and YFSETQ. Trimming at V came to 3 bases and at J to 4 bases, leaving 9 bases not matched to a gene. There are 17 residues in the CDR3.

The V and J genes are TRBV19 and TRBJ2-7; 9 nucleotides match TRBD2. CDR3 length: 14 residues. From germline, CDR1 is LNHDA and CDR2 SQIVND (reference sequence). J lost 2 bases, V lost 4 bases, and 3 bases had no gene match. CDR3 in amino acids: CASSKTSGAYEQYF. For the CDR3, the DNA is TGTGCCAGTAGTAAGACTAGCGGTGCCTACGAGCAGTACTTC.

The chain recombines TRBV2 with TRBJ2-5; tentatively, D is TRBD2 (6 bases). The CDR3 has 12 residues. Trimming left V 7 bases short and J 7 bases short, with 13 bases between. Germline V gives CDR1 SNHLY, CDR2 FYNNEI. The CDR3 bases are TGTGCCAGCACGTCTAGCGAGGCGACCCAGTACTTC. This translates into CASTSSEATQYF.

The chain links TRBV30 to TRBJ2-7; perhaps TRBD2 as D (5 bases). With 2 bases removed from V and 6 bases from J, the gap between germline ends came to 14 bases. The CDR3 has 13 amino acids. CDR1 GTSNPN and CDR2 SVGIG come from the germline V gene (reference sequence). The chain's CDR3 is CAWSFGEDGEQYF. The CDR3 DNA follows: TGTGCCTGGAGTTTCGGGGAAGATGGCGAGCAGTACTTC.

The genes are TRBV11-2 and TRBJ1-1; D remains ambiguous. The CDR3 consists of 15 residues. Germline values: CDR1 SGHAT, CDR2 FQNNGV. The V gene lost 4 bases and the J gene lost 1 base, with 13 bases spanning the gap. CDR3 nucleotides: TGTGCCAGCAGCTCCCAGGCGAACCCGAACACTGAAGCTTTCTTT. Its protein product is CASSSQANPNTEAFF. The entire variable domain, with the rest obtained from reference TRBV11-2 and TRBJ1-1, is as follows: EAGVAQSPRYKIIEKRQSVAFWCNPISGHATLYWYQQILGQGPKLLIQFQNNGVVDDSQLPKDRFSAERLKGVDSTLKIQPAKLEDSAVYLCASSSQANPNTEAFFGQGTRLTVV.

The chain carries TRBV7-3 and TRBJ2-7; 7 bases agree with TRBD2. After removal of 4 bases from V and 1 base from J, the junction contained 4 bases not matched to a gene. Germline loops: CDR1 SGHTA, CDR2 FQGTGA. The CDR3 is made up of 14 amino acids. The CDR3: CASSSGLTSYEQYF. The DNA for the CDR3 is TGTGCCAGCAGCTCGGGACTAACATCCTACGAGCAGTACTTC. Drawing the rest from reference TRBV7-3 and TRBJ2-7, the complete variable domain is GAGVSQTPSNKVTEKGKYVELRCDPISGHTALYWYRQSLGQGPEFLIYFQGTGAADDSGLPNDRFFAVRPEGSVSTLKIQRTERGDSAVYLCASSSGLTSYEQYFGPGTRLTVT.

V usage is TRBV7-2 and J usage is TRBJ2-3, with 11 positions matching TRBD1. The CDR3 contains 16 residues. The ends lost 2 bases at V and 5 bases at J; junction bases unmatched: 6. Germline V gene data show CDR1 as SGHTA and CDR2 as FQGNSA. The CDR3 region has the DNA TGTGCCAGCAGCTTAAGGACAGGGGGCGCAATAGATACGCAGTATTTT. Encoded protein: CASSLRTGGAIDTQYF.

The chain employs TRBV29-1 and TRBJ2-3; D ambiguous. The CDR3 has 11 residues. Germline assignment: CDR1 SQVTM and CDR2 ANQGSEA. The V and J ends lost 8 bases and 5 bases respectively, with 11 bases between them. CDR3 residues: CSPQVGDTQYF. The CDR3 DNA reads TGCAGCCCTCAGGTGGGAGATACGCAGTATTTT.

This rearrangement joins TRBV11-3 to TRBJ2-3; 10 positions match TRBD1. Germline V CDR1 and CDR2: SGHNT, YENEEA. Trimming took 5 bases from V and 2 from J; bases not matched to a gene: 4. This CDR3 comprises 15 residues. The CDR3 reads CASSEGTGATDTQYF. The CDR3 DNA sequence: TGTGCCAGCAGCGAGGGGACAGGGGCCACAGATACGCAGTATTTT. The variable domain in full, with the rest retrieved from reference TRBV11-3 and TRBJ2-3, is EAGVVQSPRYKIIEKKQPVAFWCNPISGHNTLYWYLQNLGQGPELLIRYENEEAVDDSQLPKDRFSAERLKGVDSTLKIQPAELGDSAVYLCASSEGTGATDTQYFGPGTRLTVL.

The chain joins TRBV9 to TRBJ2-7; 7 bases line up with TRBD1. V dropped 4 bases and J dropped 2; count of bases not matched to a gene: 6. CDR1 is SGDLS and CDR2 is YYNGEE in the germline V gene. The CDR3 consists of 14 residues. In nucleotides, the CDR3 is TGTGCCAGCAGCTCTAGAGGACAGGCCTACGAGCAGTACTTC. It is translated as CASSSRGQAYEQYF.

The V call is TRBV30, the J call TRBJ1-2, with 7 bases aligning to TRBD1. Germline V lookup: CDR1 GTSNPN, CDR2 SVGIG (reference sequence). The CDR3 is 12 amino acids. The junction had 7 bases not matched to a gene; V was cut back by 4 bases and J by 8 bases. The CDR3 loop is CAWMTGLEGYTF. The CDR3 DNA is TGTGCCTGGATGACAGGGTTGGAAGGCTACACCTTC.

The rearrangement joins TRBV11-2 to TRBJ2-5; no firm D call. Germline-derived CDR1 and CDR2 are SGHAT and FQNNGV. Trimming removed 0 bases at V and 2 bases at J, with 10 bases between. The length of the CDR3 is 15 residues. CDR3 sequence: CASSLEGQNQETQYF. DNA for the CDR3: TGTGCCAGCAGCTTAGAGGGCCAGAATCAAGAGACCCAGTACTTC.

CDR3 loop: CASIPSGTGVEKLFF. The CDR3 DNA reads as TGTGCCAGCATCCCTTCCGGGACAGGGGTTGAAAAACTGTTTTTT. This chain links TRBV28 with TRBJ1-4, with TRBD1 identical over 10 bases. Trimming took 7 bases from V and 7 from J; bases not matched to a gene: 9. The CDR3 spans 15 residues. Germline V lookup: CDR1 MDHEN, CDR2 SYDVKM.